This TCR beta chain was captured by sequencing in a study of OX40 agonist ivuxolimab in advanced cancers. It was autoimmune disease history or systemic immunosuppression that excluded patients. Here immunoSEQ multiplex PCR was the method, and the copy in TCRdb shows in-frame clones only, minus some. The sample has 45,000 to 60,000 clones, around 80% seen once. General study points: Low normalized T-cell clonal expansion was also seen in some nonresponders. Both CD4+ and CD8+ T cell populations in blood had undergone clonal expansion by week 6 at 0.1 to 3.0 mg/kg. CD8+ T cells were the subset that, on average, had more expanded clones than CD4+.

Notes on this clone: The antigen remains unidentified.

Material: CD4+ or CD8+ T cells sorted from blood, obtained in a trial of the OX40 agonist ivuxolimab. The receptor's source is an adult with an advanced solid tumor such as melanoma, head and neck, liver or kidney cancer.

CDR3 in DNA: TGTGCCAGCACCAATCGGGGGCAGGGCTACACCTTC. Translated: CASTNRGQGYTF. The chain combines TRBV6-5 with TRBJ1-2; tentative D call: TRBD1 (6 bases). The CDR3 covers 12 residues. Germline lookup yields CDR1 MNHEY and CDR2 SVGAGI. V lost 7 bases to trimming and J lost 8 bases, with 14 bases between them.